This record looks at one TCR beta chain sequence and its context. This entry is derived from a study of blood T cell repertoires in COVID-19. Study-level information: Specimens from acute and convalescent COVID-19 originated in the United States, Italy and Spain.

The CDR3 consists of 14 residues. J lost 9 bases, V lost 4 bases, and 7 bases had no gene match. Germline assignment: CDR1 MNHEY and CDR2 SMNVEV (reference sequence). In the authors' methods: Amplification of reference gene primers was used by the study to estimate nucleated cell counts. Profiling relied on immunoSEQ multiplex PCR, and the TCRdb table lists in-frame clones only, not all of them. V and J calls and clone size are as listed in that table; D and trimming were resolved from the DNA. This sample has approximately 170,000 clones, with about 85% found just once. The V and J genes are TRBV27 and TRBJ2-1; 9 nucleotides agree with TRBD1. The receptor was derived from a woman aged 80 or over in a cohort sampled during active or convalescent COVID-19. Material: peripheral blood. Here the CDR3 reads CASSWGQGLGEQFF. As DNA, the CDR3 is TGTGCCAGCAGTTGGGGACAGGGTCTCGGTGAGCAGTTCTTC.